A selection of T cell receptor beta chains follows, all from one sample in a study of cytomegalovirus exposure and HLA in healthy donors. Libraries were prepared by immunoSEQ multiplex PCR; TCRdb keeps only in-frame clonotypes and omits some of them. This table has some 110,000 clones, about 88% appearing once. The sample was PBMCs. The receptors were gathered from a woman aged 18-29 years in good health and CMV-seropositive. The CDR3 runs from the conserved cysteine through the conserved F or W.

J gene: TRBJ2-3; V gene: TRBV7-3; CDR3 protein: CASSYSGGTDTQYF
J gene: TRBJ2-2; V gene: TRBV7-6; CDR3 protein: CASSLNFGSTGELFF
J gene: TRBJ2-2; V gene: TRBV5-1; CDR3 protein: CASSSDSHLTGELFF
J gene: TRBJ2-1; V gene: TRBV7-9; CDR3 protein: CASSEGQGRRNEQFF
J gene: TRBJ2-1; V gene: TRBV9; CDR3 protein: CASSAAQGRDEQFF
J gene: TRBJ1-1; V gene: TRBV15; CDR3 protein: CATSREGVDTEAFF
J gene: TRBJ1-2; V gene: TRBV5-4; CDR3 protein: CASSLPGQGIRRDGYTF
J gene: TRBJ1-2; V gene: TRBV28; CDR3 protein: CASSSPSSLTF
J gene: TRBJ1-5; V gene: TRBV28; CDR3 protein: CASSLTGVAQPQHF
J gene: TRBJ2-3; V gene: TRBV11-3; CDR3 protein: CASSLRFLWGLSTDTQYF
J gene: TRBJ2-1; V gene: TRBV9; CDR3 protein: CASSGTSGVYNEQFF
J gene: TRBJ2-7; V gene: TRBV6-5; CDR3 protein: CASRRTRSSYEQYF
J gene: TRBJ2-1; V gene: TRBV19; CDR3 protein: CASSFRDRGGNEQFF
J gene: TRBJ2-4; V gene: TRBV5-6; CDR3 protein: CASSLKLAPSDIQYF
J gene: TRBJ2-3; V gene: TRBV9; CDR3 protein: CASTTGGGEQRTQYF
J gene: TRBJ2-3; V gene: TRBV5-1; CDR3 protein: CASSSGQITDTQYF
J gene: TRBJ1-1; V gene: TRBV27; CDR3 protein: CASSDRGVTEAFF
J gene: TRBJ1-5; V gene: TRBV15; CDR3 protein: CATSPVYSNQPQHF
J gene: TRBJ1-3; V gene: TRBV28; CDR3 protein: CASTARRGNTIYF
J gene: TRBJ1-2; V gene: TRBV28; CDR3 protein: CASSPTGEGKSYGYTF
J gene: TRBJ2-7; V gene: TRBV11-3; CDR3 protein: CASSLQGEQYF
J gene: TRBJ2-3; V gene: TRBV10-3; CDR3 protein: CAISESTSGREYF
J gene: TRBJ2-4; V gene: TRBV6-5; CDR3 protein: CASSYALAGSKNIQYF
J gene: TRBJ2-3; V gene: TRBV2; CDR3 protein: CASSMRGGFTDTQYF
J gene: TRBJ1-1; V gene: TRBV28; CDR3 protein: CASSLLGQASMNTEAFF
J gene: TRBJ2-3; V gene: TRBV29-1; CDR3 protein: CSVVPPTRGTDTQYF
J gene: TRBJ2-7; V gene: TRBV28; CDR3 protein: CASSFVQGGSYEQYF
J gene: TRBJ2-7; V gene: TRBV5-1; CDR3 protein: CASSLAGLGAGREQYF
J gene: TRBJ2-7; V gene: TRBV28; CDR3 protein: CASSLQGSYEQYF
J gene: TRBJ2-1; V gene: TRBV6-5; CDR3 protein: CASSYLGGTAINEQFF
J gene: TRBJ2-7; V gene: TRBV11-1; CDR3 protein: CASSLVRDSYEQYF
J gene: TRBJ2-1; V gene: TRBV29-1; CDR3 protein: CSAGRPQGAGNEQFF
J gene: TRBJ1-2; V gene: TRBV4-2; CDR3 protein: CASSQDLEGVYGYTF
J gene: TRBJ2-2; V gene: TRBV6-5; CDR3 protein: CASSYVEGATGELFF
J gene: TRBJ2-5; V gene: TRBV16; CDR3 protein: CASSQAAGQETQYF
J gene: TRBJ1-1; V gene: TRBV28; CDR3 protein: CASSPAGGAQTEAFF
J gene: TRBJ2-7; V gene: TRBV27; CDR3 protein: CASSLTGGSYEQYF
J gene: TRBJ2-3; V gene: TRBV6-1; CDR3 protein: CASSEGKWAGGTDTQYF
J gene: TRBJ2-1; V gene: TRBV6-4; CDR3 protein: CASSDNSHNEQFF
J gene: TRBJ2-5; V gene: TRBV9; CDR3 protein: CASSVAGEETQYF
J gene: TRBJ1-1; V gene: TRBV9; CDR3 protein: CASSVGGNLNTEAFF
J gene: TRBJ1-1; V gene: TRBV10-1; CDR3 protein: CASSESRTSNTEAFF
J gene: TRBJ1-2; V gene: TRBV6-1; CDR3 protein: CASSEGGLYGYTF
J gene: TRBJ1-2; V gene: TRBV19; CDR3 protein: CASSIAFGTGDGYTF
J gene: TRBJ2-7; V gene: TRBV18; CDR3 protein: CASSPRLGQYFYEQYF
J gene: TRBJ2-7; V gene: TRBV5-1; CDR3 protein: CASSLARDRGSYEQYF
J gene: TRBJ2-7; V gene: TRBV6-1; CDR3 protein: CASRPGTGGTYEQYF
J gene: TRBJ2-1; V gene: TRBV5-1; CDR3 protein: CASSLAGRGANNEQFF
J gene: TRBJ2-1; V gene: TRBV29-1; CDR3 protein: CSVGGDRRSSYNEQFF
J gene: TRBJ1-2; V gene: TRBV27; CDR3 protein: CASSLSSGGNYGYTF
J gene: TRBJ2-4; V gene: TRBV5-6; CDR3 protein: CASSRQVEDKNIQYF
J gene: TRBJ1-5; V gene: TRBV2; CDR3 protein: CASSDGRGQVQPQHF
J gene: TRBJ1-4; V gene: TRBV5-5; CDR3 protein: CASSPPGGGDEKLFF